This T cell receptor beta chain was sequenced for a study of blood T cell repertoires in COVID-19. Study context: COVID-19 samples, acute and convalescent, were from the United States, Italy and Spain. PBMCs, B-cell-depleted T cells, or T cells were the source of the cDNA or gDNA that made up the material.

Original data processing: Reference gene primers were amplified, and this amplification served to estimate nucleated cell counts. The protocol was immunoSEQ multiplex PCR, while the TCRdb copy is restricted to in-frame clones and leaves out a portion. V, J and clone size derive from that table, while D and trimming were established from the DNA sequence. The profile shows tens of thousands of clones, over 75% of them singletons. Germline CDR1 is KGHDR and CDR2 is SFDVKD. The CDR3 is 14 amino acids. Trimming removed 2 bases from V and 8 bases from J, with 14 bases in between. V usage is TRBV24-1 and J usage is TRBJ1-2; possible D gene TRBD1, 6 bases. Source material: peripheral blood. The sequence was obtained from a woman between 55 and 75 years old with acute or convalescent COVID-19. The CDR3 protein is CATSDWGGASGYTF. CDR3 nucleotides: TGTGCCACCAGTGATTGGGGGGGGGCGAGCGGCTACACCTTC.